A selection of T cell receptor beta chains follows, all from one sample in a study of blood T cells in healthy people across ages. One entry per CDR3 protein results from TCRdb running MiXCR on the 5' RACE reads. Here the sample spans some 1.4 million distinct CDR3 sequences, around 39% being singletons. The source material was blood. The receptors were gathered from a woman under 30 in good health. The CDR3 runs from the conserved cysteine through the conserved F or W. Fields, in order: J gene, clone size, V gene, D gene, CDR3 DNA, CDR3 protein. A D gene is named only where the DNA matches it firmly. Rows give clone size only sometimes, using once, few, many, or a class for an expanded clone.

j_call: TRBJ1-2
clone_size: .
v_call: TRBV7-9
d_call: .
cdr3_nt: TGTGCCAGCAGCTTAGTCAGCCCCGGGGGCTACACCTTC
cdr3_aa: CASSLVSPGGYTF

j_call: TRBJ2-5
clone_size: .
v_call: TRBV30
d_call: TRBD2
cdr3_nt: TGTGCCTGGAGTGTATCAGCGGGGGGTTACAATGAGCAGTACTTC
cdr3_aa: CAWSVSAGGYNEQYF

j_call: TRBJ1-2
clone_size: .
v_call: TRBV4-1
d_call: .
cdr3_nt: TGCGCCAGCAGCCAGGCCGCAGGGACCTATGGCTACACCTTC
cdr3_aa: CASSQAAGTYGYTF

j_call: TRBJ1-4
clone_size: .
v_call: TRBV28
d_call: .
cdr3_nt: TGTGCCTGCAGTTTATTTTCCGAAGTCCTGTTTTTT
cdr3_aa: CACSLFSEVLFF

j_call: TRBJ2-3
clone_size: .
v_call: TRBV20-1
d_call: .
cdr3_nt: TGCAGTGCTAATTCTCGGGGAAATACAGATACGCAGTATTTT
cdr3_aa: CSANSRGNTDTQYF

j_call: TRBJ2-3
clone_size: many
v_call: TRBV29-1
d_call: TRBD2
cdr3_nt: TGCAGCGTTGCCAGCGGGGTCACAGATACGCAGTATTTT
cdr3_aa: CSVASGVTDTQYF

j_call: TRBJ1-2
clone_size: .
v_call: TRBV20-1
d_call: .
cdr3_nt: TGCAGTGCTAGTAGTCAGGGGCCACGTCGGGACTATGGCTACACCTTC
cdr3_aa: CSASSQGPRRDYGYTF

j_call: TRBJ2-3
clone_size: .
v_call: TRBV2
d_call: .
cdr3_nt: TGTGCCAGCAGATACATAGCGGTGCTGACAGATACGCAGTATTTT
cdr3_aa: CASRYIAVLTDTQYF

j_call: TRBJ1-2
clone_size: .
v_call: TRBV6-5
d_call: .
cdr3_nt: TGTGCCACACGTGGGGGGACGAATGGCTACACCTTC
cdr3_aa: CATRGGTNGYTF

j_call: TRBJ1-6
clone_size: .
v_call: TRBV12-3/TRBV12-4
d_call: .
cdr3_nt: TGTGCCAGCAGTGGACTGAATAATTCACCCCTCCACTTT
cdr3_aa: CASSGLNNSPLHF

j_call: TRBJ2-1
clone_size: .
v_call: TRBV29-1
d_call: .
cdr3_nt: TGCAGCGTTGTGGCCGCAAGGGGGGATAGCTACAATGAGCAGTTCTTC
cdr3_aa: CSVVAARGDSYNEQFF

j_call: TRBJ2-3
clone_size: .
v_call: TRBV7-2
d_call: .
cdr3_nt: TGTGCCAGCCGACCGGCACCTAGCACAGATACGCAGTATTTT
cdr3_aa: CASRPAPSTDTQYF

j_call: TRBJ2-3
clone_size: once
v_call: TRBV7-8
d_call: TRBD2
cdr3_nt: TGTGCCAGCAGCTCCCGAGGGCTAGCGGGAGCGGCCGGAGATACGCAGTATTTT
cdr3_aa: CASSSRGLAGAAGDTQYF

j_call: TRBJ2-4
clone_size: .
v_call: TRBV10-1
d_call: .
cdr3_nt: TGCGCCAGCAGTGAGGCCCCGTCGGAAAACATTCAGTACTTC
cdr3_aa: CASSEAPSENIQYF

j_call: TRBJ2-3
clone_size: .
v_call: TRBV6-5
d_call: .
cdr3_nt: TGTGCCAGCAGTTACAATCCTAGCGACACTAGCACAGATACGCAGTATTTT
cdr3_aa: CASSYNPSDTSTDTQYF

j_call: TRBJ2-3
clone_size: few
v_call: TRBV18
d_call: .
cdr3_nt: TGTGCCAGCTCACCCCGGGTGGCAGCAGATACGCAGTATTTT
cdr3_aa: CASSPRVAADTQYF

j_call: TRBJ2-1
clone_size: .
v_call: TRBV29-1
d_call: .
cdr3_nt: TGCAGCGTTGATCGGACGGGGGCCCTCTACAATGAGCAGTTCTTC
cdr3_aa: CSVDRTGALYNEQFF

j_call: TRBJ2-6
clone_size: .
v_call: TRBV2
d_call: TRBD2
cdr3_nt: TGTGCCAGCAGCGGGACTAGCGGGAGAACTGGGGCCAACGTCCTGACTTTC
cdr3_aa: CASSGTSGRTGANVLTF

j_call: TRBJ2-3
clone_size: once
v_call: TRBV5-1
d_call: TRBD1
cdr3_nt: TGCGCCAGCAGCCTTACTGTGGGACAGGGCACAGATACGCAGTATTTT
cdr3_aa: CASSLTVGQGTDTQYF

j_call: TRBJ2-7
clone_size: few
v_call: TRBV11-2
d_call: .
cdr3_nt: TGTGCCAGCAGCTTCGGTATCCACGAGCAGTACTTC
cdr3_aa: CASSFGIHEQYF

j_call: TRBJ1-5
clone_size: .
v_call: TRBV6-2/TRBV6-3
d_call: TRBD1
cdr3_nt: TGTGCCAGCAGTAAGCCGGGACAGGGGGTTGGTAGCAATCAGCCCCAGCATTTT
cdr3_aa: CASSKPGQGVGSNQPQHF

j_call: TRBJ2-5
clone_size: .
v_call: TRBV30
d_call: .
cdr3_nt: TGTGCCTGGACCCTTTTTGGGCAAGAGACCCAGTACTTC
cdr3_aa: CAWTLFGQETQYF

j_call: TRBJ2-3
clone_size: .
v_call: TRBV20-1
d_call: .
cdr3_nt: TGCAGTGCTGGGGGGAAGGCAAGTCGCCCAGATACGCAGTATTTT
cdr3_aa: CSAGGKASRPDTQYF

j_call: TRBJ2-3
clone_size: few
v_call: TRBV11-2
d_call: TRBD1
cdr3_nt: TGTGCCAGCAGCCCCGGGGACAGAAACACAGATACGCAGTATTTT
cdr3_aa: CASSPGDRNTDTQYF

j_call: TRBJ2-7
clone_size: few
v_call: TRBV6-1
d_call: .
cdr3_nt: TGTGCCAGCAGTAGGGGGCTAGCGGAGAAATCTACCTCCTACGAGCAGTACTTC
cdr3_aa: CASSRGLAEKSTSYEQYF

j_call: TRBJ2-3
clone_size: .
v_call: TRBV2
d_call: .
cdr3_nt: TGTGCCAGCAGTGAATTGCGGTTAGATACGCAGTATTTT
cdr3_aa: CASSELRLDTQYF

j_call: TRBJ2-7
clone_size: few
v_call: TRBV20-1
d_call: TRBD1
cdr3_nt: TGCAGTGCTAGAGATCCACGGGACAGGGGTACCTACGAGCAGTACTTC
cdr3_aa: CSARDPRDRGTYEQYF

j_call: TRBJ2-7
clone_size: .
v_call: TRBV12-3/TRBV12-4
d_call: .
cdr3_nt: TGTGCCAGCAGTTTAAGGTATTCCTACAATGAGCAGTACTTC
cdr3_aa: CASSLRYSYNEQYF

j_call: TRBJ2-3
clone_size: .
v_call: TRBV6-5
d_call: .
cdr3_nt: TGTGCCAGCAGTTACTCGAACGGCGATACGCAGTATTTT
cdr3_aa: CASSYSNGDTQYF

j_call: TRBJ2-7
clone_size: .
v_call: TRBV4-1
d_call: .
cdr3_nt: TGCGCCAGCAGCCAAGTAACGGGGCTGAGCCACGAGCAGTACTTC
cdr3_aa: CASSQVTGLSHEQYF

j_call: TRBJ1-1
clone_size: few
v_call: TRBV7-3
d_call: .
cdr3_nt: TGTGCCAGCAGCCTCCTTTCGAACACTGAAGCTTTCTTT
cdr3_aa: CASSLLSNTEAFF

j_call: TRBJ1-1
clone_size: few
v_call: TRBV7-2
d_call: .
cdr3_nt: TGTGCCAGCAGCTTAGAATGGGGGCAGGGGAAAGCTTTCTTT
cdr3_aa: CASSLEWGQGKAFF

j_call: TRBJ2-3
clone_size: few
v_call: TRBV28
d_call: TRBD2
cdr3_nt: TGTGCCAGCAGTCCCGGGGGGAGCTACACAGATACGCAGTATTTT
cdr3_aa: CASSPGGSYTDTQYF

j_call: TRBJ1-1
clone_size: .
v_call: TRBV30
d_call: .
cdr3_nt: TGTGTCTACTATAGGGGGACTGAAGCTTTCTTT
cdr3_aa: CVYYRGTEAFF

j_call: TRBJ1-4
clone_size: .
v_call: TRBV20-1
d_call: TRBD1
cdr3_nt: TGCAGTGCTAGGGACAGGGATAGCGAAAAACTGTTTTTT
cdr3_aa: CSARDRDSEKLFF

j_call: TRBJ2-1
clone_size: few
v_call: TRBV9
d_call: TRBD1
cdr3_nt: TGTGCCAGCAGCGAGACAACAGGGGATGAGCAGTTCTTC
cdr3_aa: CASSETTGDEQFF

j_call: TRBJ2-3
clone_size: .
v_call: TRBV5-1
d_call: TRBD2
cdr3_nt: TGCGCCAGCAGCCCGGGACTAGCGGGAGGGCCACCAAGTTCGGATACGCAGTATTTT
cdr3_aa: CASSPGLAGGPPSSDTQYF

j_call: TRBJ1-6
clone_size: .
v_call: TRBV5-5
d_call: .
cdr3_nt: TGTGCCAGCAGCTTCTCGGGGCAGGGGAGTGCGAAAAATTCACCCCTCCACTTT
cdr3_aa: CASSFSGQGSAKNSPLHF

j_call: TRBJ1-2
clone_size: .
v_call: TRBV10-3
d_call: .
cdr3_nt: TGTGCCATCAGGGAAAGGACGGAGGCTAACTATGGCTACACCTTC
cdr3_aa: CAIRERTEANYGYTF

j_call: TRBJ2-1
clone_size: many
v_call: TRBV29-1
d_call: .
cdr3_nt: TGCAGCGTTGAGAAGGGTTCCAATGAGCAGTTCTTC
cdr3_aa: CSVEKGSNEQFF

j_call: TRBJ2-1
clone_size: .
v_call: TRBV7-9
d_call: TRBD2
cdr3_nt: TGTGCCAGCAGCTTTGCGGCTAGCGGGAGTTATGAGCAGTTCTTC
cdr3_aa: CASSFAASGSYEQFF

j_call: TRBJ1-1
clone_size: few
v_call: TRBV25-1
d_call: .
cdr3_nt: TGTGCCAGCAGAGGCCGGGCGGGAAAGAACACTGAGGCTTTCTTT
cdr3_aa: CASRGRAGKNTEAFF

j_call: TRBJ2-7
clone_size: few
v_call: TRBV6-5
d_call: TRBD2
cdr3_nt: TGTGCCAGCAGTTACTCCGGGGCTAGCGGATTTTACGAGCAGTACTTC
cdr3_aa: CASSYSGASGFYEQYF

j_call: TRBJ2-7
clone_size: few
v_call: TRBV12-3/TRBV12-4
d_call: .
cdr3_nt: TGTGCCAGCAACGTGGGACCCCTCAATTTTTACGAGCAGTACTTC
cdr3_aa: CASNVGPLNFYEQYF

j_call: TRBJ2-7
clone_size: .
v_call: TRBV11-1
d_call: .
cdr3_nt: TGTGCCAGCACGGAACTACCGGGAGTATACGAGCAGTACTTC
cdr3_aa: CASTELPGVYEQYF

j_call: TRBJ1-3
clone_size: few
v_call: TRBV28
d_call: .
cdr3_nt: TGTGCCAGCAGTTCGGGGACGGCTGGAAACACCATATATTTT
cdr3_aa: CASSSGTAGNTIYF

j_call: TRBJ2-3
clone_size: .
v_call: TRBV6-5
d_call: TRBD2
cdr3_nt: TGTGCCAGCAGTTACTGGACTAGCGGGGACACAGATACGCAGTATTTT
cdr3_aa: CASSYWTSGDTDTQYF

j_call: TRBJ2-7
clone_size: .
v_call: TRBV2
d_call: .
cdr3_nt: TGTGCCAGCAGGGTTACCTACGAGCAGTACTTC
cdr3_aa: CASRVTYEQYF

j_call: TRBJ2-2
clone_size: .
v_call: TRBV2
d_call: .
cdr3_nt: TGTGCCAGCAGTGAACGGGCAGGGGAGCTGTTTTTT
cdr3_aa: CASSERAGELFF

j_call: TRBJ1-2
clone_size: few
v_call: TRBV4-1
d_call: .
cdr3_nt: TGCGCCAGCAGGCTTAGGGTGGGAGAAGACTATGGCTACACCTTC
cdr3_aa: CASRLRVGEDYGYTF

j_call: TRBJ2-2
clone_size: few
v_call: TRBV3-1
d_call: .
cdr3_nt: TGTGCCAGCAGCCCCCTTACAGGGTTTCAGAACACCGGGGAGCTGTTTTTT
cdr3_aa: CASSPLTGFQNTGELFF